The sample holds a few counts of the clone carrying this TCR beta chain. Its antigen is unidentified. The CDR3 extends over 15 amino acids. V gave up 3 bases and J gave up 2 bases; unmatched junction bases: 9. Germline loops: CDR1 DFQATT, CDR2 SNEGSKA (reference sequence). TCRdb reprocessed the 5' RACE reads with MiXCR, giving one entry per CDR3 protein. The sample yields some 1,700,000 distinct CDR3 sequences, 25% to 35% seen once. This record belongs to a study of identical twins. General study points: Invariant MAIT and iNKT cells could partly confound zero-insertion analyses. Within beta out-of-frame sequences, the excess sharing observed between twins was weaker.

The receptor was derived from a newborn girl in good health. The sample consisted of cord blood. The rearrangement joins TRBV20-1 to TRBJ2-5; 7 bases align to TRBD2. The CDR3 here is CSASHPIGGQETQYF. CDR3 nucleotide sequence: TGCAGTGCTAGCCACCCTATCGGGGGGCAAGAGACCCAGTACTTC.